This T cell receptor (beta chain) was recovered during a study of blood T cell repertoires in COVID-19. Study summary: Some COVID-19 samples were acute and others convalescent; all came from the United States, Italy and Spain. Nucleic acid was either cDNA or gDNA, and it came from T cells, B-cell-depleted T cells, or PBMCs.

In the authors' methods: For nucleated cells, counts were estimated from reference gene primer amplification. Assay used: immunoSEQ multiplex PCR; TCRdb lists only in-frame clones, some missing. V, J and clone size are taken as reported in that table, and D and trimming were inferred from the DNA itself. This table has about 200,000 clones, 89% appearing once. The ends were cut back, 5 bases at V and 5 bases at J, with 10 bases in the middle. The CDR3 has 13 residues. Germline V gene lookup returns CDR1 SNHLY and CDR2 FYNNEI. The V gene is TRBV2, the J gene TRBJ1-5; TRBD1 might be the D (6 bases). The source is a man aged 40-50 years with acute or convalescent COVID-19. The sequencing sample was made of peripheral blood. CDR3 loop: CASSRDIDQPQHF. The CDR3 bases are TGTGCCAGCAGTAGGGACATCGATCAGCCCCAGCATTTT.